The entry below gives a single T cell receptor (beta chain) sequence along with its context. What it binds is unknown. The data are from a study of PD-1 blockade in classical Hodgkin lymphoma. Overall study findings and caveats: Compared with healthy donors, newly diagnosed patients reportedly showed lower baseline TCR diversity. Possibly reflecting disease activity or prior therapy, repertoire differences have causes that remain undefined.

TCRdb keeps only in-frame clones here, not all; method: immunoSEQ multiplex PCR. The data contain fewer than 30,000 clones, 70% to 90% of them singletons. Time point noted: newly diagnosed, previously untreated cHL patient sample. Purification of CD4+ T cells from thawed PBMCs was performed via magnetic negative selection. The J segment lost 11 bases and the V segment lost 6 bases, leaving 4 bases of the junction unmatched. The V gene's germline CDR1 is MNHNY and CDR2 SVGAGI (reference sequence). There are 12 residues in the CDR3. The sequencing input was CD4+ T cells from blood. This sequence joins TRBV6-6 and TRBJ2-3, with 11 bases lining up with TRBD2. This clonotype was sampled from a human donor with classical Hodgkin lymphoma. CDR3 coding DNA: TGTGCCAGCAGCCAGACTAGCGGGATGCAGTATTTT. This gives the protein CASSQTSGMQYF.